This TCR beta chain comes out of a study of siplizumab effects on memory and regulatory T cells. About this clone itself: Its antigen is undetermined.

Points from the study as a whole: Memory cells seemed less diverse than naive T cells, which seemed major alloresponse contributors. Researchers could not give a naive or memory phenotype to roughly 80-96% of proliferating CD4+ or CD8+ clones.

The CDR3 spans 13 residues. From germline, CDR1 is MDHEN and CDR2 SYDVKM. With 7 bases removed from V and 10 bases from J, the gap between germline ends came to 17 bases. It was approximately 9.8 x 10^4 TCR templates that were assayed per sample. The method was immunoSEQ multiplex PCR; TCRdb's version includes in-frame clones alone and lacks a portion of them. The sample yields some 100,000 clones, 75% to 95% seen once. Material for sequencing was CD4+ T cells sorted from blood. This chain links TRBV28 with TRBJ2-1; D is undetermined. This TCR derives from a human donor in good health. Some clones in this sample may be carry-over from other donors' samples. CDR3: CASIRDPSREQFF. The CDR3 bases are TGTGCCAGCATACGAGACCCTAGTCGCGAGCAGTTCTTC.